These 5 T cell receptor beta chains came from one sample sequenced in a study of shared T cell receptors in the human thymus. Profiling relied on immunoSEQ multiplex PCR, and the TCRdb table lists in-frame clones only, not all of them. The repertoire holds 700,000 to 750,000 clones, with approximately 83% as singletons. This sample also appeared in a second study, on human thymus T cells.

Sequencing input: thymocytes. These receptors came from a girl less than two years old with a congenital heart defect.

V usage is TRBV5-1 and J usage is TRBJ2-5; tentative D call: TRBD2 (6 bases). V dropped 2 bases and J dropped 2 bases, with 10 bases sitting between them. This CDR3 has 14 residues. The germline CDR1 and CDR2 sequences are SGHRS and YFSETQ. CDR3 region: CASSLGTPQETQYF. CDR3 sequence (DNA): TGCGCCAGCAGCTTAGGGACTCCGCAAGAGACCCAGTACTTC.

This clone was seen a single time. CDR3 loop: CASSPSTGNTEAFF. The CDR3, as DNA: TGTGCCAGCAGCCCTTCGACAGGGAACACTGAAGCTTTCTTT. This chain joins TRBV7-9 and TRBJ1-1; possibly TRBD1 for D (6 bases). Trimming took 5 bases from V and 1 from J, leaving 11 bases between them. This CDR3 spans 14 amino acids. Germline CDR1 is SEHNR and CDR2 is FQNEAQ (reference sequence).

The gene calls are TRBV18 and TRBJ2-2; D uncertain. The V gene lost 3 bases and the J gene lost 7 bases, with 3 bases spanning the gap. Germline V gene sequence: CDR1 KGHSH, CDR2 LQKENI. This CDR3 region has 11 residues. The CDR3 here is CASSPGGELFF. For the CDR3, the DNA is TGTGCCAGCTCACCCGGCGGGGAGCTGTTTTTT.

The chain links TRBV7-9 to TRBJ1-1; 9 bases agree with TRBD1. Germline trimming cut 5 bases from V and 5 bases from J; bases unmatched to any gene: 9. In germline, CDR1 is SEHNR, CDR2 FQNEAQ (reference sequence). The CDR3 is 15 amino acids. CDR3: CASSTDRGWKTEAFF. The DNA of the CDR3 is TGTGCCAGCAGCACGGACAGGGGTTGGAAGACTGAAGCTTTCTTT.

This chain joins TRBV27 and TRBJ1-1; 8 bases agree with TRBD1. V shed 10 bases, J shed 4 bases, and the junction held 2 bases outside the gene matches. Germline V gene data show CDR1 as MNHEY and CDR2 as SMNVEV (reference sequence). The CDR3 is 11 residues long. CDR3 in DNA: TGTGCCACCACAGGGGGCACTGAAGCTTTCTTT. It is translated as CATTGGTEAFF.